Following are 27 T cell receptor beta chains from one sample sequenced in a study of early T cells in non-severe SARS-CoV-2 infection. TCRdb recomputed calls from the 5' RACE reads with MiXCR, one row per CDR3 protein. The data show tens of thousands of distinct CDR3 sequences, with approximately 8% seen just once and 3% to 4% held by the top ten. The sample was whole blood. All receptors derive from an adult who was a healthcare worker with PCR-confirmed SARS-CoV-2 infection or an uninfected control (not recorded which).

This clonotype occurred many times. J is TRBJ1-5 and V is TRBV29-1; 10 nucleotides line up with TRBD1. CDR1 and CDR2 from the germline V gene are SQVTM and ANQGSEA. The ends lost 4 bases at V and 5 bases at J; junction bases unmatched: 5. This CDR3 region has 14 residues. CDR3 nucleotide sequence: TGCAGCGTTGGTGGGACAGGGGAAGATCAGCCCCAGCATTTT. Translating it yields CSVGGTGEDQPQHF.

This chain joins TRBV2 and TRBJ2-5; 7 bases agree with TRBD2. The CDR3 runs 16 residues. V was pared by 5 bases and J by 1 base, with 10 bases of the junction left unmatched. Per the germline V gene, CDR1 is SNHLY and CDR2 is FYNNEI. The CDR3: CASSWGASGTQETQYF. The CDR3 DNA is TGTGCCAGCAGTTGGGGTGCTAGCGGAACCCAAGAGACCCAGTACTTC.

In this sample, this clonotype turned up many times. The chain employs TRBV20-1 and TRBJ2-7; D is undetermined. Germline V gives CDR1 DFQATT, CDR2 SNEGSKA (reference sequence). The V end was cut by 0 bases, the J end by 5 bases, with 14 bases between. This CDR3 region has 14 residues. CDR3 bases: TGCAGTGCTAGAGATCGGATGGCAGGTGACGAGCAGTACTTC. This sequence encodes CSARDRMAGDEQYF.

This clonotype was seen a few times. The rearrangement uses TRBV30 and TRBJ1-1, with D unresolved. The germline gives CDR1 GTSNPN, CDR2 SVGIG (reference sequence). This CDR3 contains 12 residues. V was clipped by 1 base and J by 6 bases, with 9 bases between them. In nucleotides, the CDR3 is TGTGCCTGGAGTGCCTATTCCCCTGAAGCTTTCTTT. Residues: CAWSAYSPEAFF.

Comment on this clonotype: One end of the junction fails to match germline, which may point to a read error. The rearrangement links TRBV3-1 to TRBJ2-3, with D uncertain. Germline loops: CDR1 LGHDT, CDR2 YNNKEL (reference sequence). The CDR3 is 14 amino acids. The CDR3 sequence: CVSSQGQPPDTQYF. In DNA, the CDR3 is TGTGTCAGCAGCCAAGGCCAACCCCCGGATACGCAGTATTTT.

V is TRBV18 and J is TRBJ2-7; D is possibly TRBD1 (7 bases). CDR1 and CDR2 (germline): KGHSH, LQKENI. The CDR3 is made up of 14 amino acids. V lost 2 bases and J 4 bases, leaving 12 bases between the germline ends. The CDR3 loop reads CASSPVRGVYEQYF. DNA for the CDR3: TGTGCCAGCTCACCAGTCAGGGGGGTGTACGAGCAGTACTTC. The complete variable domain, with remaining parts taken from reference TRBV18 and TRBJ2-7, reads NAGVMQNPRHLVRRRGQEARLRCSPMKGHSHVYWYRQLPEEGLKFMVYLQKENIIDESGMPKERFSAEFPKEGPSILRIQQVVRGDSAAYFCASSPVRGVYEQYFGPGTRLTVT.

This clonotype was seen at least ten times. The CDR3, as DNA: TGTGCCAGCAGTCCCGCCCATTGGGAGACCCAGTACTTC. Translated: CASSPAHWETQYF. The chain uses TRBV12-3 or TRBV12-4 and TRBJ2-5; D is unclear. V was pared by 5 bases and J by 5 bases, with 12 bases between. The CDR3 extends over 13 amino acids.

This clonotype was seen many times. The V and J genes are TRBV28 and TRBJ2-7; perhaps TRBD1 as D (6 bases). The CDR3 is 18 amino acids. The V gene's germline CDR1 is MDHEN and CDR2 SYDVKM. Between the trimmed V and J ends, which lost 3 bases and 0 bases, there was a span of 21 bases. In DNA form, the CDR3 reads TGTGCCAGCAGTTTTCGATCTCCGACGACAGGCCTCTCCTACGAGCAGTACTTC. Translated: CASSFRSPTTGLSYEQYF. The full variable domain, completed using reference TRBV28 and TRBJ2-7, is DVKVTQSSRYLVKRTGEKVFLECVQDMDHENMFWYRQDPGLGLRLIYFSYDVKMKEKGDIPEGYSVSREKKERFSLILESASTNQTSMYLCASSFRSPTTGLSYEQYFGPGTRLTVT.

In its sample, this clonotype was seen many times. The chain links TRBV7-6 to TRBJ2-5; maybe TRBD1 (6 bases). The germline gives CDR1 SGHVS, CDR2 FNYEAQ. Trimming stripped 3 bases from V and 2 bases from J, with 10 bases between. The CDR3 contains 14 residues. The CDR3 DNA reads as TGTGCCAGCAGCTTCTATCAGGGGCAAGAGACCCAGTACTTC. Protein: CASSFYQGQETQYF.

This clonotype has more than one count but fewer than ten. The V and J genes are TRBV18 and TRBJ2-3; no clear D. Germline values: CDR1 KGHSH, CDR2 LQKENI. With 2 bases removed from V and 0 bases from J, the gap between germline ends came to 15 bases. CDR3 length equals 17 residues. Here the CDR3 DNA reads TGTGCCAGCTCACCAGGATCCCGACGCCCTAGCACAGATACGCAGTATTTT. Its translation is CASSPGSRRPSTDTQYF.

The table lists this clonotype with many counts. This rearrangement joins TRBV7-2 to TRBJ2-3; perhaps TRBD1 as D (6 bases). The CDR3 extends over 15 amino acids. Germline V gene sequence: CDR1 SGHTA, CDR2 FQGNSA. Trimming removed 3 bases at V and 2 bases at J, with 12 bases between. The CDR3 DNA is TGTGCCAGCAGCTTCACCGACAGGCTCACAGATACGCAGTATTTT. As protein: CASSFTDRLTDTQYF.

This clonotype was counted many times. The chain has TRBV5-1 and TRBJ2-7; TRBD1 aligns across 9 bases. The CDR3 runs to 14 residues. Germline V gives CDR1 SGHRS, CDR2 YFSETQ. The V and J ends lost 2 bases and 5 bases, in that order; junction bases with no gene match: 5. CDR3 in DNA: TGCGCCAGCAGCTTCGGACAGGGGTTTGACGAGCAGTACTTC. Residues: CASSFGQGFDEQYF.

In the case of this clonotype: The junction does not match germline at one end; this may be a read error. CDR3 in DNA: TGTGTCAGCAGTGAGGACACGAACACTGAAGCTTTCTTT. Protein product: CVSSEDTNTEAFF. The rearrangement uses TRBV2 and TRBJ1-1, with a tentative D call TRBD1 (5 bases). In germline, CDR1 is SNHLY, CDR2 FYNNEI. The CDR3 has 13 amino acids.

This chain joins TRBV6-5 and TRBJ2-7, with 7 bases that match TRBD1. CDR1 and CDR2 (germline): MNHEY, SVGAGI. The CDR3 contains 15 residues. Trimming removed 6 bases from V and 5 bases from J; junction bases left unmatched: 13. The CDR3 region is CASRLVADRAHEQYF. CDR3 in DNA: TGTGCCAGCAGATTAGTCGCAGACAGGGCCCACGAGCAGTACTTC.

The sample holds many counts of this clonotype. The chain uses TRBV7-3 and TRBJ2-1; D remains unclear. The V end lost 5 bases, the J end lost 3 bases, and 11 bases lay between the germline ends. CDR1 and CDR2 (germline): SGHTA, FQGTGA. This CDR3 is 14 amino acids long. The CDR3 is CASSPLAGYNEQFF. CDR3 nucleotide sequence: TGTGCCAGCAGCCCTCTGGCAGGCTACAATGAGCAGTTCTTC.

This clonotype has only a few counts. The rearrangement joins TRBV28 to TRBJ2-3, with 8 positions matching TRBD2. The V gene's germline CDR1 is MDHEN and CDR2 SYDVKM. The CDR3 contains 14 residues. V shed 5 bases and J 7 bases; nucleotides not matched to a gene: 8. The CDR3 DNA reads TGTGCCAGCAGTCTTACGGGAGGGCAACATACGCAGTATTTT. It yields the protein CASSLTGGQHTQYF.

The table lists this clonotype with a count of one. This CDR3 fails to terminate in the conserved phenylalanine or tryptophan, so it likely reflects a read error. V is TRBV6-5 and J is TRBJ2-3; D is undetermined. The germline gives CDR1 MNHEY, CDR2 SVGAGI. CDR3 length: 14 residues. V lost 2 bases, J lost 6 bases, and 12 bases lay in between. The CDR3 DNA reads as TGTGCCAGCAGTTACGGCGGAGATGGGGATACGCAGTATTAT. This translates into CASSYGGDGDTQYY.

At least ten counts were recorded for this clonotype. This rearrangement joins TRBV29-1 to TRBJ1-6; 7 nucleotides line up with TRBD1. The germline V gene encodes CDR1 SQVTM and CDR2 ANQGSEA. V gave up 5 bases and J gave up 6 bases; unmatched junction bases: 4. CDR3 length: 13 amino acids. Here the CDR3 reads CSVRDRANSPLHF. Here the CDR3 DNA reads TGCAGCGTTCGTGACAGGGCTAATTCACCCCTCCACTTT.

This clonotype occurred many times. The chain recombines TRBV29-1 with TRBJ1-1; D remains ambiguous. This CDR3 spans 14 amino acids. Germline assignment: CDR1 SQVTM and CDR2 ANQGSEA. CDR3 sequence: CSVGGREKNTEAFF. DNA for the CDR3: TGCAGTGTGGGCGGGCGGGAGAAGAACACTGAAGCTTTCTTT.

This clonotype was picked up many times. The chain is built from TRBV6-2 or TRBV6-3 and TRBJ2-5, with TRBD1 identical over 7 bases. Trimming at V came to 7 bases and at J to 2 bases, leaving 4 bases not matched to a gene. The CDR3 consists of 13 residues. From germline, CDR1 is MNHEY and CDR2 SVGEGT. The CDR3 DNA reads TGTGCCAGCAACCGGGACAGACAAGAGACCCAGTACTTC. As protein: CASNRDRQETQYF.

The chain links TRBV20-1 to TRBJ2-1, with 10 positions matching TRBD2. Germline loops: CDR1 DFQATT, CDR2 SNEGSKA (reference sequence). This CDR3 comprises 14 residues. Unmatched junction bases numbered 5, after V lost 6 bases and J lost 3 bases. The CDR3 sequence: CSATSGRVYNEQFF. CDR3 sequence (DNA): TGCAGTGCCACGAGCGGGAGGGTCTACAATGAGCAGTTCTTC.

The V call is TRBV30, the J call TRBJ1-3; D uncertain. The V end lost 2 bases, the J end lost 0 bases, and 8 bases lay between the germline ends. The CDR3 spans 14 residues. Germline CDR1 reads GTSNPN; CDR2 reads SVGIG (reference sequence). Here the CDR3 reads CAWSHGLSGNTIYF. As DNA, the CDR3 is TGTGCCTGGAGTCACGGGCTCTCTGGAAACACCATATATTTT.

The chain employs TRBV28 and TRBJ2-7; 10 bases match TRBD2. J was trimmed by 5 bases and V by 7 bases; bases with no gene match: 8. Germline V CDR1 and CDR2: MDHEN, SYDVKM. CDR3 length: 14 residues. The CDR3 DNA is TGTGCCAGCATTAAGCTAGCGGGAGCCAACGAGCAGTACTTC. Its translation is CASIKLAGANEQYF.

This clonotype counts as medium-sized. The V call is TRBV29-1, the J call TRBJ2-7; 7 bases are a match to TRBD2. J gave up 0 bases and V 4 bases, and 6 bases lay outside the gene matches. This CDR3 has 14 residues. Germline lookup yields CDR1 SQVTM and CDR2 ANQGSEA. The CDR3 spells CSVAGEGSSYEQYF. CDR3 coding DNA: TGCAGCGTTGCTGGGGAGGGATCCTCCTACGAGCAGTACTTC.

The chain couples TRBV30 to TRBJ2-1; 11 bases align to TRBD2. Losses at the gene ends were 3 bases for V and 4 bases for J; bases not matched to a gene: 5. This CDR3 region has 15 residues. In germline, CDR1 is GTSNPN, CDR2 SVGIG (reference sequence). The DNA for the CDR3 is TGTGCCTGGAGGAGCCTAGCGGGAGGTTACAATGAGCAGTTCTTC. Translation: CAWRSLAGGYNEQFF.

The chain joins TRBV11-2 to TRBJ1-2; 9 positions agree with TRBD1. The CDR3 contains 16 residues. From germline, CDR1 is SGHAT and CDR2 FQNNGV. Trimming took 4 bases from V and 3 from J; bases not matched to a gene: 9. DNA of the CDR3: TGTGCCAGCAGCTCCGAAGGGACAGGGTGGGACTATGGCTACACCTTC. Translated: CASSSEGTGWDYGYTF.

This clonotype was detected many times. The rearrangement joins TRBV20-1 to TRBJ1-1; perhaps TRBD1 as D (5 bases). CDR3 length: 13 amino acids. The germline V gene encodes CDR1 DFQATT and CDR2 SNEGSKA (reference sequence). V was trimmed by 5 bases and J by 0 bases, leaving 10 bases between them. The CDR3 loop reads CSAGGGMNTEAFF. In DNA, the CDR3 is TGCAGTGCTGGCGGGGGGATGAACACTGAAGCTTTCTTT.